This TCR beta chain was profiled in a study of cytomegalovirus exposure and HLA in healthy donors. Across the whole study: Approximately 200 million T cells yielded 110 million or so unique TCR beta sequences in earlier analysis.

Trimming removed 0 bases from V and 3 bases from J; junction bases left unmatched: 11. Looked up from germline, CDR1 is SGHDT and CDR2 is YYEEEE. The CDR3 is 18 residues long. Comments on this clone: Its antigen remains unknown.

Regarding the study as a whole: Upon later analysis, HLA-associated TCR beta chains proved more clonally expanded than other, equally common chains. Later analysis identified some 16,000 TCR beta sequences associated with HLA alleles, using a false discovery rate threshold of 0.05.

The PCR used 60 Vbeta and 13 Jbeta primers. Assay used: immunoSEQ multiplex PCR; TCRdb lists only in-frame clones, some missing. The repertoire holds over 70,000 clones, with just under 75% as singletons. V usage is TRBV5-6 and J usage is TRBJ1-4; 7 positions agree with TRBD1. The sample consisted of PBMCs. The sequence came from a human donor in good health. This CDR3 is CASSLELDRVRANEKLFF. For the CDR3, the DNA is TGTGCCAGCAGCTTGGAGCTTGACAGGGTTCGGGCTAATGAAAAACTGTTTTTT.